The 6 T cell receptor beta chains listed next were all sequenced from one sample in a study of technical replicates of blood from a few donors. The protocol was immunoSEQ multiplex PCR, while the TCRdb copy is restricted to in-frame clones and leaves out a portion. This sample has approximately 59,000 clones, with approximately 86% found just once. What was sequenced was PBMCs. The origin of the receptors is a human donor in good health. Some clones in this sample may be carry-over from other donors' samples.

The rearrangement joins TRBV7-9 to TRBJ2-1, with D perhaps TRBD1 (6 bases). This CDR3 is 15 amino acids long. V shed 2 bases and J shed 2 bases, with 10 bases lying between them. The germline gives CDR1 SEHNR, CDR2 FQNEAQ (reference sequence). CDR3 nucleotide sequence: TGTGCCAGCAGCTTACTGGGGGCTGCCTACAATGAGCAGTTCTTC. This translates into CASSLLGAAYNEQFF.

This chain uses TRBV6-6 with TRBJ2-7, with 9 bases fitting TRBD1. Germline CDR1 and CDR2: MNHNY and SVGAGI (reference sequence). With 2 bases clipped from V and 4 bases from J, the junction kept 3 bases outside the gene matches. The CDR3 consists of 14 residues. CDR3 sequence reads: CASSYRGQGYEQYF. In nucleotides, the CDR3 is TGTGCCAGCAGTTACCGCGGACAGGGGTACGAGCAGTACTTC.

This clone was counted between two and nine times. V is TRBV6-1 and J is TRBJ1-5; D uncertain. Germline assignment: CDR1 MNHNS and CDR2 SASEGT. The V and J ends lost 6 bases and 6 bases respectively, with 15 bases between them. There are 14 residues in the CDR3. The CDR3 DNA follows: TGTGCCAGCAGAAGGGAGATAGGCCTTCAGCCCCAGCATTTT. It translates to CASRREIGLQPQHF.

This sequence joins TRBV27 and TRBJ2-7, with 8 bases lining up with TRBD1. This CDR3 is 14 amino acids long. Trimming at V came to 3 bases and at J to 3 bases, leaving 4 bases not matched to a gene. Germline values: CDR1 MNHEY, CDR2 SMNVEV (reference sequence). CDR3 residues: CASSFGTGLYEQYF. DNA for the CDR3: TGTGCCAGCAGTTTTGGGACAGGCCTCTACGAGCAGTACTTC.

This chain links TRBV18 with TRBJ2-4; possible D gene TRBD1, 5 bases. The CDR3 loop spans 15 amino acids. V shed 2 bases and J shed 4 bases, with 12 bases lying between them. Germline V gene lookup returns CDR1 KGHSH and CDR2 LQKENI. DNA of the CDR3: TGTGCCAGCTCACCAAAACAACGACAGAAAAACATTCAGTACTTC. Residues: CASSPKQRQKNIQYF.

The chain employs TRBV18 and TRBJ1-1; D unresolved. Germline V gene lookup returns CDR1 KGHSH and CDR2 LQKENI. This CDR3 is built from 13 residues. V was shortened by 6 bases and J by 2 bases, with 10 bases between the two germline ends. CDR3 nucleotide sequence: TGTGCCAGCTCTTCCCTAATCAACACTGAAGCTTTCTTT. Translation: CASSSLINTEAFF.